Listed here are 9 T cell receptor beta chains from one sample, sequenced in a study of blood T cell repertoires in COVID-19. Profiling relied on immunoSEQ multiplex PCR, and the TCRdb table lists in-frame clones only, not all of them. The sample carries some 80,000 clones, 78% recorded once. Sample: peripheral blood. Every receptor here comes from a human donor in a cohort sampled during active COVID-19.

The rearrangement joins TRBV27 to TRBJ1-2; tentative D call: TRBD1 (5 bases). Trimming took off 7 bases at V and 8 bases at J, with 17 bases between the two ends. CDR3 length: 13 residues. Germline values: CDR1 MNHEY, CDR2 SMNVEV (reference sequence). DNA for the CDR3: TGTGCCAGCATGGGGGGACTCCCGGGGGGCTACACCTTC. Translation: CASMGGLPGGYTF.

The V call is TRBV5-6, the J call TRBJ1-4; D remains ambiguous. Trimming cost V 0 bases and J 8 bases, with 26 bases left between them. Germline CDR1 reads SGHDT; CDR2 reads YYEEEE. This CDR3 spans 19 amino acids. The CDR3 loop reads CASSLGVGVSAGTGEKLFF. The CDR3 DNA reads TGTGCCAGCAGCTTGGGGGTCGGAGTTTCGGCTGGAACTGGCGAAAAACTGTTTTTT.

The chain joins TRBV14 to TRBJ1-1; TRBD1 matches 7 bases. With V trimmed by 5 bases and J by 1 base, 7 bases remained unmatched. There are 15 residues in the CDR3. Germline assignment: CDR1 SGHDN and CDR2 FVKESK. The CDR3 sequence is CASSIPTGANTEAFF. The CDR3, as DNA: TGTGCCAGCAGCATCCCTACAGGGGCGAACACTGAAGCTTTCTTT.

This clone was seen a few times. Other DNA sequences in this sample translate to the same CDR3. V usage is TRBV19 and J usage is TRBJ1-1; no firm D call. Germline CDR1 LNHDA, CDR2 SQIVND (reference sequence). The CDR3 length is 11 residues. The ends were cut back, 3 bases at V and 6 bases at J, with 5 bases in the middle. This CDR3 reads CASSIPAEAFF. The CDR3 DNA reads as TGTGCCAGTAGTATCCCCGCTGAAGCTTTCTTT.

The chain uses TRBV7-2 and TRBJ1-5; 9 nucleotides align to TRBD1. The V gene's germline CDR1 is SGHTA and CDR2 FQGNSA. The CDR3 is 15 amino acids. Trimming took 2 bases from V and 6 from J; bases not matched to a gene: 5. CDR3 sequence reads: CASSLSGTGSQPQHF. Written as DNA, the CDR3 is TGTGCCAGCAGCTTATCCGGGACAGGGAGTCAGCCCCAGCATTTT.

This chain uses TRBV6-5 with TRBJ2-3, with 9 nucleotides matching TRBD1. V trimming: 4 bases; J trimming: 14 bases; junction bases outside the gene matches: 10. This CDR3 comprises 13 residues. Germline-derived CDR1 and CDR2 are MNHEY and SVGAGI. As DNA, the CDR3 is TGTGCCAGCAGTTCGGCCCCCGGACAGGGGAGGTATTTT. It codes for CASSSAPGQGRYF.

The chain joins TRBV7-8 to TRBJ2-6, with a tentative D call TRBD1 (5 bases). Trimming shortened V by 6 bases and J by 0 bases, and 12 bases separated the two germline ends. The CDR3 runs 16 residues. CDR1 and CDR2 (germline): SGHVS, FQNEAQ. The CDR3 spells CASRPDSSSGANVLTF. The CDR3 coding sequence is TGTGCCAGCAGGCCCGACAGCAGCTCTGGGGCCAACGTCCTGACTTTC.

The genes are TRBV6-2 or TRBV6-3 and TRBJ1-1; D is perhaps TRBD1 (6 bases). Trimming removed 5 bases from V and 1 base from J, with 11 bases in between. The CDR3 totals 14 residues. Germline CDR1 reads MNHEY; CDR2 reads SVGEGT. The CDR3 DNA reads TGTGCCAGCAGTACCACAGGGACGAACACTGAAGCTTTCTTT. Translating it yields CASSTTGTNTEAFF.

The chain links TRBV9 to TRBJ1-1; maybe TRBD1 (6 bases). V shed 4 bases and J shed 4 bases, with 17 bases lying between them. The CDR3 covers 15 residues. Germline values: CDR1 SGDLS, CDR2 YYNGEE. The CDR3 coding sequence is TGTGCCAGCAGCCCAGTGAGGGGGGGCGGCACTGAAGCTTTCTTT. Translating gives CASSPVRGGGTEAFF.